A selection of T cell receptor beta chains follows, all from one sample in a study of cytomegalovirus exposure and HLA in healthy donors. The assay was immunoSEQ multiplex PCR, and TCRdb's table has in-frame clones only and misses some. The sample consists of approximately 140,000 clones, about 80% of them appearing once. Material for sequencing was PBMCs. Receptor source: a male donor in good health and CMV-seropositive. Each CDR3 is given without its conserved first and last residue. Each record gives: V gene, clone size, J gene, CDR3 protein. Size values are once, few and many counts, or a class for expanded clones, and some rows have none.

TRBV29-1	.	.	SVVERGYEQY
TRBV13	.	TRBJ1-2	ASSLQGSNYGYT
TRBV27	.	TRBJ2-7	ASSPRGGGRGGEQY
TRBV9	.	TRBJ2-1	ASSVGSSSYNEQF
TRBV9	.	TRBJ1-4	ASSVDPTGVNEKLF
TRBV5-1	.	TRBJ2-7	ASSLREGTYEQY
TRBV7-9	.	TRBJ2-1	SSSDTSAPWYNEQF
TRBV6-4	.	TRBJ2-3	ASSELAGEGTDTQY
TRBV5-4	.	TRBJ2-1	ASSGGGSGRNEQF
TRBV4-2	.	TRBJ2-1	ASSLGTSGRLYNEQF
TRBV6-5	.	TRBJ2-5	ASSTTPRGSETQY
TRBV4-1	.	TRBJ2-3	ASSQEASGRRSYTDTQY
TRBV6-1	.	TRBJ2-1	ASSELKGAGGGNEQF
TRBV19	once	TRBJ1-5	ASSNLDRGVNQPQH
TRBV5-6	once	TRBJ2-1	ASSTNRGSYNEQF
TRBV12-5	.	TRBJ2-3	ASGLVLTDIPSTDTQY
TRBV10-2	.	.	AIRVTSGQYYEQY
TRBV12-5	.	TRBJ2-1	ASIRLAGAEQF
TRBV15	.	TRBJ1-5	ATSRDQNQPQH
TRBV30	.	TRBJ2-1	AWKASRSQSYNEQF
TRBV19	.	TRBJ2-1	ASSTGLADYNEQF
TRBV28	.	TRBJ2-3	ASSSATTLAGDADTQY
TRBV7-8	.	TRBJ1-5	ASSLDIWGRDQPQH
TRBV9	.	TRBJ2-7	ASSVAPGQLYEQY
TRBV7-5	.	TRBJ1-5	ARSGAAYYSNQPQH
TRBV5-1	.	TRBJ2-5	ASSLDLAGQETQY
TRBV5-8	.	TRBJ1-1	ASSLATGAFTEAF